This passage covers 8 T cell receptor beta chains from one sample sequenced in a study of blood T cell repertoires in COVID-19. The repertoire was sequenced with immunoSEQ multiplex PCR; TCRdb's copy has only in-frame clones and lacks some. The sample contains 100,000 to 150,000 clones, roughly nine tenths of which appear only once. The sample taken for sequencing was peripheral blood. These receptors were collected from a man aged 70 or older with active or convalescent COVID-19.

The rearrangement joins TRBV7-2 to TRBJ1-5; 8 positions agree with TRBD1. Germline V gene data show CDR1 as SGHTA and CDR2 as FQGNSA. The CDR3 totals 15 residues. V gave up 5 bases and J gave up 7 bases; unmatched junction bases: 10. CDR3 coding DNA: TGTGCCAGCAGCCCCGGACAGGGCGAATGGCAGCCCCAGCATTTT. Amino acid sequence: CASSPGQGEWQPQHF.

This clone was seen a handful of times. The chain joins TRBV6-5 to TRBJ1-1; D unclear. Germline assignment: CDR1 MNHEY and CDR2 SVGAGI. The CDR3 covers 15 residues. V dropped 2 bases and J dropped 0 bases, with 10 bases sitting between them. The CDR3 sequence: CASSYTNQMNTEAFF. In nucleotides, the CDR3 is TGTGCCAGCAGTTACACTAACCAGATGAACACTGAAGCTTTCTTT.

This clone was counted once. The chain couples TRBV7-3 to TRBJ1-6; the D gene is possibly TRBD1 (6 bases). The germline V and J ends were trimmed by 5 bases and 9 bases, with 20 bases remaining between them. CDR1 is SGHTA and CDR2 is FQGTGA in the germline V gene. The CDR3 has 16 residues. The CDR3 reads CASSIRSQGTGSPLHF. CDR3 nucleotides: TGTGCCAGCAGCATTCGATCACAGGGCACGGGTTCACCCCTCCACTTT.

The chain uses TRBV15 and TRBJ2-5, with TRBD2 matching over 7 bases. Germline assignment: CDR1 LNHNV and CDR2 YYDKDF (reference sequence). The trim removed 5 bases at V and 3 bases at J, leaving 12 bases unmatched. The CDR3 totals 16 residues. The CDR3 nucleotides are TGTGCCACCAGCGGCGCCCGGCGGGAGATAAAAGAGACCCAGTACTTC. Amino acid sequence: CATSGARREIKETQYF.

V is TRBV24-1 and J is TRBJ2-3; TRBD1 aligns across 7 bases. This CDR3 region has 16 residues. V lost 0 bases, J lost 4 bases, and 6 bases stayed unmatched. Germline assignment: CDR1 KGHDR and CDR2 SFDVKD. CDR3 DNA sequence: TGTGCCACCAGTGATTTGAGGGGGCGCAACGCAGATACGCAGTATTTT. This gives the protein CATSDLRGRNADTQYF.

The rearrangement uses TRBV5-1 and TRBJ2-3; TRBD2 aligns across 9 bases. The CDR3 runs to 14 residues. V lost 4 bases and J lost 4; bases outside the gene matches: 4. Germline assignment: CDR1 SGHRS and CDR2 YFSETQ. The CDR3, as DNA: TGCGCCAGCAGCCCCGGACTAGCGCCAGATACGCAGTATTTT. It yields the protein CASSPGLAPDTQYF.

The gene calls are TRBV7-6 and TRBJ2-1, with D possibly matching TRBD2 (5 bases). Trimming stripped 4 bases from V and 9 bases from J, with 13 bases between. The CDR3 is made up of 13 amino acids. Germline CDR1 SGHVS, CDR2 FNYEAQ. The CDR3 DNA follows: TGTGCCAGCAGCTCACCGAACCGGGGTGAGCAGTTCTTC. This codes for CASSSPNRGEQFF. The variable domain in full, with the rest retrieved from reference TRBV7-6 and TRBJ2-1, is GAGVSQSPRYKVTKRGQDVALRCDPISGHVSLYWYRQALGQGPEFLTYFNYEAQQDKSGLPNDRFSAERPEGSISTLTIQRTEQRDSAMYRCASSSPNRGEQFFGPGTRLTVL.

The genes are TRBV6-4 and TRBJ2-3, with 9 positions matching TRBD1. Germline lookup yields CDR1 MRHNA and CDR2 SNTAGT. The V and J ends lost 9 bases and 2 bases, in that order; junction bases with no gene match: 6. The CDR3 is 14 amino acids. The CDR3 loop reads CARERDRATDTQYF. The CDR3, as DNA: TGTGCCAGAGAACGGGACAGGGCCACAGATACGCAGTATTTT.